The clone carrying this T cell receptor beta chain was observed a few times. Its antigen is as yet unknown. TCRdb redid the calling of the reads with MiXCR, one entry per CDR3 protein. The sample comprises around 280,000 distinct CDR3 sequences, roughly an eighth of which are singletons, and around 8.8% rests with the top ten. CDR3 length: 18 residues. The J segment lost 6 bases and the V segment lost 0 bases, leaving 7 bases of the junction unmatched. This sample is drawn from a study of T cell repertoires in cytomegalovirus infection. Study details: CMV infection together with matching HLA type was indicated by public TCR beta signatures.

Broader study findings: The ex vivo response was dominated by HLA-C-restricted CMV-specific TCR beta clonotypes. There were carriers of CMV plus the relevant HLA, and cumulative public TCR beta family frequency identified them.

This sequence was found in a human donor in good health (CMV status not recorded). Some clones in this sample may be carry-over from other donors' samples. Sequenced material: PBMCs. The chain joins TRBV23-1 to TRBJ2-5; 16 nucleotides align to TRBD2. TRBV23-1 is placed among ORFs of uncertain function. Here the CDR3 reads CASSQSGTSGRASKTQYF. The CDR3 DNA reads TGCGCCAGCAGTCAATCTGGGACTAGCGGGAGGGCCTCGAAGACCCAGTACTTC.